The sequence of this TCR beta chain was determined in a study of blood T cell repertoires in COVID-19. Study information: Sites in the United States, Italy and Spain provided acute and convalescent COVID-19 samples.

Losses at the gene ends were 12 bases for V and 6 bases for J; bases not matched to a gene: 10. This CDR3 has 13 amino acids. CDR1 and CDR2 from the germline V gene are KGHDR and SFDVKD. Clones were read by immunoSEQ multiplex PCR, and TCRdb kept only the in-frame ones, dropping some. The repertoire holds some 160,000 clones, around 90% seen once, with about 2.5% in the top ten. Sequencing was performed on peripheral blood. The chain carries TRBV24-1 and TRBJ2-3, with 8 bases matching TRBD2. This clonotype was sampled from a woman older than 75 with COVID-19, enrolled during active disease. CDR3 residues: CAAAAGAGDTQYF. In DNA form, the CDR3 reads TGTGCCGCAGCAGCGGGAGCGGGGGATACGCAGTATTTT.